The 21 T cell receptor beta chains in this list originate from one sample, sequenced in a study of shared clonotypes between healthy human individuals. Generated by immunoSEQ multiplex PCR, the TCRdb table keeps only in-frame clones and is missing some. Of 2 million to 2.5 million clones detected, more than 80% appear once; the ten largest clones hold 0.35% to 0.5%. Specimen: naive CD4+ T cells from PBMCs. The subset: CD45RA+ positively selected. These receptor sequences come from a man aged 18 to 35 in good health. Some clones in this sample may be carry-over from other donors' samples.

The rearrangement links TRBV6-6 to TRBJ1-5; 8 bases line up with TRBD1. Germline CDR1 MNHNY, CDR2 SVGAGI (reference sequence). The CDR3 loop spans 16 amino acids. Trimming at V came to 2 bases and at J to 2 bases, leaving 5 bases not matched to a gene. The CDR3 coding sequence is TGTGCCAGCAGTTACCCTAAGACAGGGGGCAATCAGCCCCAGCATTTT. Residues: CASSYPKTGGNQPQHF.

This chain uses TRBV4-2 with TRBJ2-3, with D uncertain. This CDR3 has 14 residues. Germline values: CDR1 LGHNA, CDR2 YNFKEQ. V lost 0 bases and J 1 base, leaving 5 bases between the germline ends. The CDR3 DNA is TGTGCCAGCAGCCAAGACCCCCGCACAGATACGCAGTATTTT. The encoded protein is CASSQDPRTDTQYF.

The rearrangement uses TRBV5-5 and TRBJ2-1, with D possibly TRBD2 on 6 matching bases. The CDR3 runs 16 residues. The V gene lost 0 bases and the J gene lost 0 bases, with 10 bases spanning the gap. CDR1 SGHKS and CDR2 YYEKEE come from the germline V gene (reference sequence). The CDR3 region is CASSLDSGSSYNEQFF. The CDR3, as DNA: TGTGCCAGCAGCTTGGATAGCGGTAGCTCCTACAATGAGCAGTTCTTC.

Concerning this clone itself: Other DNA sequences in the same sample also yield this CDR3. The rearrangement joins TRBV18 to TRBJ1-5; 7 nucleotides agree with TRBD1. The CDR3 is 14 residues long. Trimming removed 3 bases from V and 2 bases from J; junction bases left unmatched: 1. Germline values: CDR1 KGHSH, CDR2 LQKENI. CDR3 DNA sequence: TGTGCCAGCTCACCGCAGGGGGGCAATCAGCCCCAGCATTTT. Protein product: CASSPQGGNQPQHF.

The chain recombines TRBV14 with TRBJ1-1; D not certain. This CDR3 contains 14 residues. CDR1 is SGHDN, CDR2 FVKESK, per germline. Trimming removed 0 bases from V and 1 base from J, with 6 bases in between. The CDR3 sequence is CASSQELQNTEAFF. CDR3 in DNA: TGTGCCAGCAGCCAAGAATTACAGAACACTGAAGCTTTCTTT.

The V and J genes are TRBV5-6 and TRBJ2-2; 9 nucleotides align to TRBD1. The CDR3 is 16 residues long. Germline V lookup: CDR1 SGHDT, CDR2 YYEEEE. V was clipped by 5 bases and J by 4 bases; unmatched bases: 9. For the CDR3, the DNA is TGTGCCAGCAGTCGGCCGGGACAGGGATCCACCGGGGAGCTGTTTTTT. Translation gives CASSRPGQGSTGELFF.

The chain couples TRBV28 to TRBJ2-2, with D perhaps assigned TRBD1 or TRBD2 (6 bases each). With 3 bases removed from V and 4 bases from J, the gap between germline ends came to 15 bases. This CDR3 has 16 residues. The germline gives CDR1 MDHEN, CDR2 SYDVKM. Here the CDR3 reads CASSFSPGAGTGELFF. The CDR3 DNA reads TGTGCCAGCAGTTTCTCCCCGGGGGCTGGCACCGGGGAGCTGTTTTTT. Full variable domain (outside the CDR3, taken from reference TRBV28 and TRBJ2-2): DVKVTQSSRYLVKRTGEKVFLECVQDMDHENMFWYRQDPGLGLRLIYFSYDVKMKEKGDIPEGYSVSREKKERFSLILESASTNQTSMYLCASSFSPGAGTGELFFGEGSRLTVL.

This rearrangement joins TRBV11-2 to TRBJ1-3, with 8 bases that match TRBD1. Germline trimming cut 1 base from V and 11 bases from J; bases unmatched to any gene: 10. The germline V gene encodes CDR1 SGHAT and CDR2 FQNNGV. The CDR3 is 15 amino acids. CDR3 in DNA: TGTGCCAGCAGCTTAGCGTTCTCCAGGGGGCACGCCATATATTTT. This codes for CASSLAFSRGHAIYF. Full variable domain (outside the CDR3, taken from reference TRBV11-2 and TRBJ1-3): EAGVAQSPRYKIIEKRQSVAFWCNPISGHATLYWYQQILGQGPKLLIQFQNNGVVDDSQLPKDRFSAERLKGVDSTLKIQPAKLEDSAVYLCASSLAFSRGHAIYFGEGSWLTVV.

The DNA for the CDR3 is TGTGCCAGCAGCTTGAGGGGACAGGTATACGAGCAGTACTTC. Amino acid sequence: CASSLRGQVYEQYF. This chain joins TRBV5-5 and TRBJ2-7; 8 positions match TRBD1. The V and J ends lost 1 base and 4 bases, in that order; junction bases with no gene match: 4. The germline gives CDR1 SGHKS, CDR2 YYEKEE (reference sequence). The CDR3 sequence is 14 residues long. Together with reference TRBV5-5 and TRBJ2-7, the CDR3 gives the full variable domain: DAGVTQSPTHLIKTRGQQVTLRCSPISGHKSVSWYQQVLGQGPQFIFQYYEKEERGRGNFPDRFSARQFPNYSSELNVNALLLGDSALYLCASSLRGQVYEQYFGPGTRLTVT.

In nucleotides, the CDR3 is TGTGCCAGCGGCCGGGACGGGATATACGAGCAGTACTTC. Translated, it gives CASGRDGIYEQYF. This sequence joins TRBV2 and TRBJ2-7; D is perhaps TRBD1 or TRBD2 (5 bases each). V was trimmed by 8 bases and J by 4 bases, leaving 15 bases between them. Germline CDR1 SNHLY, CDR2 FYNNEI. This CDR3 comprises 13 residues.

Written as DNA, the CDR3 is TGTGCCAGCAGCTTACCAGGGGGCAATCAGCCCCAGCATTTT. As protein: CASSLPGGNQPQHF. The chain links TRBV11-2 to TRBJ1-5; TRBD1 is a possible D gene (6 bases). Trimming left V 2 bases short and J 2 bases short, with 7 bases between. The CDR3 runs 14 residues. Germline V gene lookup returns CDR1 SGHAT and CDR2 FQNNGV. The full variable domain, with the rest looked up from reference TRBV11-2 and TRBJ1-5, is EAGVAQSPRYKIIEKRQSVAFWCNPISGHATLYWYQQILGQGPKLLIQFQNNGVVDDSQLPKDRFSAERLKGVDSTLKIQPAKLEDSAVYLCASSLPGGNQPQHFGDGTRLSIL.

This sequence joins TRBV7-2 and TRBJ2-3; 11 nucleotides match TRBD2. The CDR3 extends over 16 amino acids. From germline, CDR1 is SGHTA and CDR2 FQGNSA. V trimming: 5 bases; J trimming: 3 bases; junction bases outside the gene matches: 7. The CDR3 is CASSLRLAGRTDTQYF. CDR3 bases: TGTGCCAGCAGCCTACGACTAGCGGGAAGGACAGATACGCAGTATTTT.

This chain joins TRBV28 and TRBJ1-5; D perhaps matches TRBD1 (6 bases). CDR3 size: 15 residues. Trimming removed 3 bases from V and 6 bases from J, with 15 bases in between. Germline assignment: CDR1 MDHEN and CDR2 SYDVKM. Here the CDR3 DNA reads TGTGCCAGCAGTTTTTCACAGGGAGGGGGTCAGCCCCAGCATTTT. Its translation: CASSFSQGGGQPQHF.

The chain is built from TRBV14 and TRBJ2-1; D unresolved. Germline CDR1 SGHDN, CDR2 FVKESK. CDR3 length equals 15 residues. Trimming left V 3 bases short and J 6 bases short, with 15 bases between. In DNA, the CDR3 is TGTGCCAGCAGCCAGGTCCCCTACTTGTCCAATGAGCAGTTCTTC. Translation gives CASSQVPYLSNEQFF. Combining the CDR3 with reference TRBV14 and TRBJ2-1 gives the whole variable domain EAGVTQFPSHSVIEKGQTVTLRCDPISGHDNLYWYRRVMGKEIKFLLHFVKESKQDESGMPNNRFLAERTGGTYSTLKVQPAELEDSGVYFCASSQVPYLSNEQFFGPGTRLTVL.

In nucleotides, the CDR3 is TGCGCCAGCAGCACATACACAGGGACCCTCTACAATGAGCAGTTCTTC. Its protein product is CASSTYTGTLYNEQFF. The rearrangement links TRBV5-1 to TRBJ2-1; D is perhaps TRBD1 (6 bases). Germline CDR1 SGHRS, CDR2 YFSETQ. Deletions cut 4 bases from V and 3 bases from J, with 17 bases between. The length of the CDR3 is 16 residues. The full variable domain, its missing parts supplied by reference TRBV5-1 and TRBJ2-1, is KAGVTQTPRYLIKTRGQQVTLSCSPISGHRSVSWYQQTPGQGLQFLFEYFSETQRNKGNFPGRFSGRQFSNSRSEMNVSTLELGDSALYLCASSTYTGTLYNEQFFGPGTRLTVL.

This clone occurred once. The chain couples TRBV28 to TRBJ2-7, with D perhaps TRBD1 (5 bases). This CDR3 has 11 amino acids. Per germline, CDR1 MDHEN and CDR2 SYDVKM. With 8 bases removed from V and 2 bases from J, the gap between germline ends came to 7 bases. The CDR3 sequence is CASQTAYEQYF. For the CDR3, the DNA is TGTGCCAGCCAGACAGCCTACGAGCAGTACTTC.

J is TRBJ1-4 and V is TRBV6-5, with 8 bases that match TRBD1. The CDR3 is 15 amino acids. Germline V gene sequence: CDR1 MNHEY, CDR2 SVGAGI. The V gene end was trimmed by 5 bases and the J gene end by 8 bases; junction bases not matched to a gene: 10. The CDR3 DNA reads TGTGCCAGCAGTAACGGACAGGGTCTGAGGGAAAAACTGTTTTTT. This gives the protein CASSNGQGLREKLFF.

The rearrangement joins TRBV7-2 to TRBJ2-3; D assignment may be TRBD1 or TRBD2 (5 bases each). In germline, CDR1 is SGHTA, CDR2 FQGNSA. This CDR3 has 14 amino acids. V lost 4 bases and J 1 base, leaving 9 bases between the germline ends. CDR3 sequence reads: CASSSLGGTDTQYF. Written as DNA, the CDR3 is TGTGCCAGCAGCTCCCTGGGGGGCACAGATACGCAGTATTTT.

The gene calls are TRBV18 and TRBJ1-4, with unresolved D. The V gene lost 5 bases and the J gene lost 0 bases, with 16 bases spanning the gap. The CDR3 runs to 17 residues. CDR1 and CDR2 (germline): KGHSH, LQKENI. CDR3 nucleotides: TGTGCCAGCTCATCCCTTCCAGGCAATCCAACTAATGAAAAACTGTTTTTT. It codes for CASSSLPGNPTNEKLFF.

This chain uses TRBV6-5 with TRBJ1-2, with TRBD1 matching over 8 bases. The length of the CDR3 is 16 residues. CDR1 is MNHEY and CDR2 is SVGAGI in the germline V gene. The V gene end was trimmed by 4 bases and the J gene end by 3 bases; junction bases not matched to a gene: 10. DNA of the CDR3: TGTGCCAGCAGTTCCTTACACAGGGGGACGGACTATGGCTACACCTTC. As protein: CASSSLHRGTDYGYTF.

This clone was counted a single time. The V and J genes are TRBV28 and TRBJ1-4; maybe TRBD1 (5 bases). Germline-derived CDR1 and CDR2 are MDHEN and SYDVKM. The CDR3 sequence is 17 residues long. Trimming removed 5 bases at V and 1 base at J, with 17 bases between. The CDR3 is CASSQTRDPRTNEKLFF. The CDR3 nucleotides read TGTGCCAGCAGTCAGACACGGGACCCAAGAACTAATGAAAAACTGTTTTTT.